The clone carrying this T cell receptor beta chain has only a few counts. The DNA is left out, because the CDR3 cannot be placed on it with certainty; the CDR3 is given as TCRdb lists it. From RNA transcripts, TCR beta CDR3 regions were amplified. The study used the HTBI primer set for a first-round RT-PCR of the TCR CDR3. TCRdb itself ran the multiplex PCR reads through MiXCR, one entry per CDR3 protein. The sample includes a few hundred thousand distinct CDR3 sequences, around 46% of them seen just once. These data come from a study of T cells in Graves' hyperthyroidism and ophthalmopathy. The sequenced sample was peripheral blood or thyroid tissue (not recorded which). The TCR sequence derives from a young woman with Graves' hyperthyroidism.

CDR3 residues: CASSPWGGGSLIYF. The rearrangement joins TRBV7-9 to TRBJ2-7; TRBD1 is taken as the D call from the table, unchecked against the DNA. The CDR3 numbers 14 amino acids, ends counted. CDR1 and CDR2 (germline): SEHNR, FQNEAQ (reference sequence).